The text below deals with one TCR beta chain. Its target is not known. The data belong to a study of T cells expressing NK-cell markers. About the study: HCMV seropositivity marked most of the eight sequenced donors; one was seronegative.

The CDR3 is made up of 13 amino acids. The germline V gene encodes CDR1 DFQATT and CDR2 SNEGSKA (reference sequence). For each CDR3 protein, TCRdb gives one entry from its re-call of the 5' RACE reads, without DNA. Its listing shows some 110,000 distinct CDR3 sequences. Overall study results and limits: Expanded NKG2C+ T cell clones were not confirmed as HCMV-specific. There were a handful of donors in whom these clonotypes also led the CD3+CD56-NKG2C+ fraction. Dominant NKG2C+ clonotypes were found to form about 1.0-7.0% of CD8+ T cells in five to seven donors.

What was sequenced was blood T cells: a sorted CD56 or NKG2C T cell subset, CD4+ or CD8+ T cells, or bulk PBMC T cells (not recorded which). This sequence joins TRBV20-1 and TRBJ2-7; TCRdb names TRBD2, which stays unverified in the absence of DNA. The sequence came from a woman between 18 and 69 years old in good health. CDR3 region: CSAWAFFLYEQYF.